These 28 T cell receptor beta chains were all obtained from the same sample, sequenced in a study of spatial heterogeneity in lung cancer. Whole-study findings and limits: Within tumors, counts of expanded alpha and beta TCRs tracked tumor mutation counts.

TCRdb itself ran the 5' RACE reads through MiXCR, one entry per CDR3 protein. The table records 9,500 to 11,000 distinct CDR3 sequences, around 5.5% of them present only once. Regarding time point: sample taken at primary tumor resection. Their antigen targets remain unknown. Sequenced here: lung tumor tissue, sampled at surgery. The receptor source for this set is a male donor with early-stage non-small cell lung cancer.

This clonotype was detected ten times or more. With the library built for alpha chains, this beta chain is off target and its frequency is not meaningful. For the CDR3, the DNA is TGTGCCACCAGCAGAGAGCAGAAAAATCAGCCCCAGCATTTT. Amino acids: CATSREQKNQPQHF. This rearrangement joins TRBV15 to TRBJ1-5, with D unclear. The V gene lost 0 bases and the J gene lost 4 bases, with 7 bases spanning the gap. CDR3 length: 14 amino acids. Germline CDR1 is LNHNV and CDR2 is YYDKDF (reference sequence).

This clonotype was found many times. Because the library targeted alpha chains, this beta chain is an off-target read whose size means little. This sequence joins TRBV28 and TRBJ2-1; TRBD1 matches at 7 bases. Per the germline V gene, CDR1 is MDHEN and CDR2 is SYDVKM. This CDR3 contains 14 residues. Trimming took 9 bases from V and 4 from J; bases not matched to a gene: 9. This chain's CDR3 is CASTGATPYNEQFF. The CDR3 DNA sequence: TGTGCCAGTACAGGGGCGACACCTTACAATGAGCAGTTCTTC.

This clonotype has ten or more counts. This beta chain represents an off-target read in a library built for alpha chains; its size is of limited meaning. CDR3 in amino acids: CASSQGWTGDYGYTF. The CDR3 coding sequence is TGCGCCAGCAGCCAAGGGTGGACAGGGGACTATGGCTACACCTTC. This chain uses TRBV4-3 with TRBJ1-2; 9 nucleotides agree with TRBD1. CDR1 and CDR2 (germline): LGHNA, YSLEER. The CDR3 has 15 residues. Unmatched junction bases numbered 3, after V lost 1 base and J lost 3 bases.

Ten or more counts support this clonotype. The library was prepared for alpha chains; this beta chain is a stray read, so its frequency means little. This chain connects TRBV5-1 to TRBJ2-5; D unresolved. Trimming shortened V by 0 bases and J by 3 bases, and 3 bases separated the two germline ends. The CDR3 length is 12 residues. The germline V gene encodes CDR1 SGHRS and CDR2 YFSETQ. As DNA, the CDR3 is TGCGCCAGCAGCTTGGGAGAAGAGACCCAGTACTTC. Translating it yields CASSLGEETQYF.

This clonotype was seen a few times. Since the library was made to target alpha chains, this beta chain is a stray read and its abundance is not meaningful. The V gene is TRBV9, the J gene TRBJ2-5; TRBD1 might be the D (5 bases). Trimming cost V 0 bases and J 2 bases, with 11 bases left between them. The germline V gene has CDR1 SGDLS and CDR2 YYNGEE. The CDR3 consists of 15 residues. The CDR3 spells CASSVEANRQETQYF. CDR3 coding DNA: TGTGCCAGCAGCGTAGAGGCGAACAGGCAAGAGACCCAGTACTTC.

A note on this clonotype: This may come from a read error, since a much larger clone is one base off. This beta chain is a stray sequence in a library constructed for alpha chains; its clone size is not meaningful. The chain is built from TRBV29-1 and TRBJ2-5; weak D call: TRBD1 (5 bases). V gave up 6 bases and J gave up 4 bases, with 15 bases separating them. Germline lookup yields CDR1 SQVTM and CDR2 ANQGSEA. This CDR3 spans 13 amino acids. CDR3 loop: CSVGWWTSETQYF. Here the CDR3 DNA reads TGCAGCGTCGGGTGGTGGACATCAGAGACCCAGTACTTC.

In its sample, this clonotype was seen many times. This beta chain appears as a stray read in a library generated for alpha chains; its size is not informative. The genes are TRBV12-3 or TRBV12-4 and TRBJ1-5; D is perhaps TRBD1 (6 bases). With 6 bases removed from V and 3 bases from J, the gap between germline ends came to 15 bases. The CDR3 consists of 15 residues. The CDR3 bases are TGTGCCAGCAGGAGCCAACAGGGAACCAATCAGCCCCAGCATTTT. This encodes CASRSQQGTNQPQHF.

This clonotype was observed many times. This beta chain slipped into a library made for alpha chains as a stray read, so its size is not meaningful. This rearrangement joins TRBV2 to TRBJ1-2; 7 bases line up with TRBD1. Germline CDR1 and CDR2: SNHLY and FYNNEI. The trim removed 5 bases at V and 5 bases at J, leaving 5 bases unmatched. The CDR3 runs to 13 residues. CDR3 protein: CASSPTGSYGYTF. The CDR3 DNA follows: TGTGCCAGCAGTCCGACAGGGAGTTATGGCTACACCTTC.

Note on this clonotype: Little can be read into the size of this beta chain, an off-target read in a library designed for alpha chains. The CDR3 spells CASSQSERDSPLHF. The CDR3 nucleotides read TGCGCCAGCAGCCAATCGGAACGGGATTCACCCCTCCACTTT. The rearrangement links TRBV4-3 to TRBJ1-6; no clear D gene. Trimming removed 2 bases at V and 8 bases at J, with 10 bases between. CDR3 length: 14 amino acids. The germline V gene has CDR1 LGHNA and CDR2 YSLEER.

This clonotype was picked up many times. The library was prepared for alpha chains; this beta chain is a stray read, so its frequency means little. The chain employs TRBV12-3 or TRBV12-4 and TRBJ2-2; 10 bases are shared with TRBD2. The CDR3 is 16 amino acids. The V segment lost 7 bases and the J segment 5 bases; nucleotides outside the gene matches: 10. DNA for the CDR3: TGTGCCAGCACCCAAGGGTCACTAGCGGGAACCGGGGAGCTGTTTTTT. Its protein product is CASTQGSLAGTGELFF.

In its sample, this clonotype is medium-sized (0.01 to 0.1%). Since the library was made to target alpha chains, this beta chain is a stray read and its abundance is not meaningful. The J gene is TRBJ1-5, the V gene TRBV19, with 9 bases aligning to TRBD1. The ends lost 3 bases at V and 4 bases at J; junction bases unmatched: 1. The CDR3 runs to 14 residues. The germline CDR1 and CDR2 sequences are LNHDA and SQIVND (reference sequence). The chain's CDR3 is CASSIGTGNQPQHF. Written as DNA, the CDR3 is TGTGCCAGTAGTATCGGGACAGGGAATCAGCCCCAGCATTTT.

This clonotype was recorded at least ten times. The size of this beta chain means little, since it is a stray read in a library made for alpha chains. The rearrangement uses TRBV7-9 and TRBJ2-7; D uncertain. Between the trimmed V and J ends, which lost 5 bases and 10 bases, there was a span of 12 bases. CDR1 and CDR2 from the germline V gene are SEHNR and FQNEAQ (reference sequence). The CDR3 consists of 11 residues. The CDR3 DNA is TGTGCCAGCAGCCCTGGTTGGGAACAGTACTTC. It codes for CASSPGWEQYF.

This clonotype occurred many times. This beta chain lies outside the target of a library built for alpha chains; its clone size means little. The chain is built from TRBV27 and TRBJ2-3; TRBD2 agrees at 10 bases. In germline, CDR1 is MNHEY, CDR2 SMNVEV (reference sequence). The CDR3 sequence is 16 residues long. V lost 7 bases and J lost 3; bases outside the gene matches: 10. CDR3 DNA: TGTGCCAGCACCGACTCCGGGACTAGCGTAACAGATACGCAGTATTTT. The encoded protein is CASTDSGTSVTDTQYF.

This clonotype was observed a few times. This beta chain represents an off-target read in a library built for alpha chains; its size is of limited meaning. The V and J genes are TRBV29-1 and TRBJ2-2; tentative D call: TRBD1 (6 bases). CDR1 is SQVTM and CDR2 is ANQGSEA in the germline V gene. Trimming cost V 0 bases and J 6 bases, with 11 bases left between them. CDR3 length: 14 residues. CDR3 nucleotide sequence: TGCAGCGTTGAAGAACAGGGAGCATCCGGGGAGCTGTTTTTT. Translated, it gives CSVEEQGASGELFF.

Ten or more counts support this clonotype. This beta chain turned up in a library designed for alpha chains; as an off-target read, its abundance says little. CDR3 loop: CSAFTPGADEKLFF. DNA of the CDR3: TGCAGTGCATTCACCCCGGGGGCGGATGAAAAACTGTTTTTT. The J gene is TRBJ1-4, the V gene TRBV20-1; D is perhaps TRBD1 (6 bases). Trimming stripped 6 bases from V and 6 bases from J, with 17 bases between. This CDR3 has 14 residues. Germline-derived CDR1 and CDR2 are DFQATT and SNEGSKA (reference sequence).

This clonotype came up a few times. Since it is a stray read in a library aimed at alpha chains, this beta chain has a size that is not meaningful. This chain uses TRBV7-2 with TRBJ1-3; D not certain. Trimming removed 5 bases at V and 2 bases at J, with 7 bases between. CDR1 is SGHTA, CDR2 FQGNSA, per germline. The CDR3 totals 13 residues. CDR3 nucleotides: TGTGCCAGCAGCCCATATACTGGAAACACCATATATTTT. This gives the protein CASSPYTGNTIYF.

As for this clonotype: Because this beta chain is a stray read in a library intended to capture alpha chains, its abundance should not be given much weight. V is TRBV24-1 and J is TRBJ2-5; TRBD2 might be the D (6 bases). The length of the CDR3 is 15 residues. Looked up from germline, CDR1 is KGHDR and CDR2 is SFDVKD. V lost 3 bases, J lost 1 base, and 11 bases lay in between. Here the CDR3 reads CATSDAGPAQETQYF. The CDR3 DNA reads as TGTGCCACCAGTGATGCGGGGCCGGCCCAAGAGACCCAGTACTTC.

The table lists this clonotype with many counts. This beta chain was picked up by a library intended for alpha chains and is off target, so its count carries little meaning. This chain links TRBV20-1 with TRBJ1-5, with D possibly being TRBD1 (5 bases). CDR3 length: 14 residues. Germline values: CDR1 DFQATT, CDR2 SNEGSKA (reference sequence). The V end was cut by 0 bases, the J end by 1 base, with 7 bases between. The CDR3 region is CSAREDTSNQPQHF. CDR3 in DNA: TGCAGTGCTAGAGAGGACACAAGCAATCAGCCCCAGCATTTT.

This clonotype came up many times. Found in a library prepared for alpha chains, this beta chain is an off-target read, and its abundance has little meaning. The chain carries TRBV7-8 and TRBJ2-1, with 10 bases matching TRBD1. From germline, CDR1 is SGHVS and CDR2 FQNEAQ. The V segment lost 4 bases and the J segment 7 bases; nucleotides outside the gene matches: 10. The CDR3 consists of 16 residues. The CDR3 loop is CASSSPGQGYMNEQFF. The CDR3 nucleotides read TGTGCCAGCAGCTCGCCGGGACAGGGGTATATGAATGAGCAGTTCTTC.

There are many counts of this clonotype. Little can be read into the size of this beta chain, an off-target read in a library designed for alpha chains. This chain joins TRBV12-3 or TRBV12-4 and TRBJ2-7, with D tentatively TRBD2 (6 bases). Trimming pared 5 bases from V and 0 bases from J, leaving 14 bases between. This CDR3 has 15 amino acids. The CDR3 nucleotides are TGTGCCAGCAGTACCTCGACCGGGAGCTCCTACGAGCAGTACTTC. This translates into CASSTSTGSSYEQYF.

This clonotype has ten or more counts. This beta chain is a stray sequence in a library constructed for alpha chains; its clone size is not meaningful. The chain has TRBV3-1 and TRBJ2-1; D is possibly TRBD2 (6 bases). CDR3 length equals 12 residues. Germline V gene sequence: CDR1 LGHDT, CDR2 YNNKEL (reference sequence). V was shortened by 8 bases and J by 5 bases, with 10 bases between the two germline ends. Here the CDR3 reads CASRGGHNEQFF. In DNA, the CDR3 is TGTGCCAGCCGGGGAGGACACAATGAGCAGTTCTTC.

This clonotype was seen ten or more times. The library was designed around alpha chains, so this beta chain is a stray read whose abundance carries little weight. In DNA, the CDR3 is TGTGCCAGCAGCGCCGCAACAGGGCTCAACCATTCACCCCTCCACTTT. This encodes CASSAATGLNHSPLHF. The chain combines TRBV9 with TRBJ1-6; TRBD1 might be the D (6 bases). The germline CDR1 and CDR2 sequences are SGDLS and YYNGEE. The CDR3 has 16 residues. Trimming stripped 3 bases from V and 8 bases from J, with 18 bases between.

This clonotype was found many times. The library was designed around alpha chains, so this beta chain is a stray read whose abundance carries little weight. The chain carries TRBV6-5 and TRBJ2-3; 7 bases map to TRBD2. The CDR3 has 17 residues. The J segment lost 3 bases and the V segment lost 1 base, leaving 10 bases of the junction unmatched. Germline V gene data show CDR1 as MNHEY and CDR2 as SVGAGI. This chain's CDR3 is CASSYFSGGGGTDTQYF. DNA for the CDR3: TGTGCCAGCAGTTACTTTTCGGGCGGGGGAGGGACAGATACGCAGTATTTT.

This clonotype showed up many times. Because the library targeted alpha chains, this beta chain is an off-target read whose size means little. The chain is built from TRBV3-1 and TRBJ2-7; D is possibly TRBD2 (5 bases). The CDR3 consists of 16 residues. Germline CDR1 LGHDT, CDR2 YNNKEL (reference sequence). Trimming stripped 2 bases from V and 4 bases from J, with 18 bases between. CDR3 residues: CASSQMYGWTAYEQYF. DNA of the CDR3: TGTGCCAGCAGCCAAATGTACGGTTGGACTGCATACGAGCAGTACTTC.

This clonotype was observed at least ten times. This beta chain is an off-target read within a library intended for alpha chains, so its frequency means little. The chain recombines TRBV20-1 with TRBJ2-1; 7 bases are a match to TRBD2. Germline V gene sequence: CDR1 DFQATT, CDR2 SNEGSKA (reference sequence). J lost 1 base, V lost 8 bases, and 2 bases had no gene match. This CDR3 is built from 12 residues. Written as DNA, the CDR3 is TGCAGTCGCGGGAGTTCCTACAATGAGCAGTTCTTC. Translating gives CSRGSSYNEQFF.

This clonotype was observed at least ten times. This beta chain appears as a stray read in a library generated for alpha chains; its size is not informative. This rearrangement joins TRBV6-6 to TRBJ2-5; D not certain. CDR1 is MNHNY, CDR2 SVGAGI, per germline (reference sequence). CDR3 size: 12 residues. Trimming cost V 4 bases and J 0 bases, with 3 bases left between them. CDR3 DNA sequence: TGTGCCAGCAGTTCGTACCAAGAGACCCAGTACTTC. Amino acid sequence: CASSSYQETQYF.

This clonotype was seen at least ten times. Because this beta chain is a stray read in a library intended to capture alpha chains, its abundance should not be given much weight. The chain is built from TRBV6-6 and TRBJ2-4; the D gene is possibly TRBD1 (5 bases). The CDR3 has 13 residues. CDR1 is MNHNY, CDR2 SVGAGI, per germline (reference sequence). V lost 4 bases and J lost 6, with 10 bases in between. The CDR3 nucleotides are TGTGCCAGCAGTTTGGACATTACAAACATTCAGTACTTC. Translating it yields CASSLDITNIQYF.

As for this clonotype: One base away lies a much larger clone, so this may be a sequencing read error. The library was prepared for alpha chains; this beta chain is a stray read, so its frequency means little. This chain joins TRBV20-1 and TRBJ1-5; D is undetermined. V was clipped by 4 bases and J by 5 bases, with 12 bases between them. The germline V gene encodes CDR1 DFQATT and CDR2 SNEGSKA (reference sequence). The CDR3 is made up of 13 amino acids. The DNA of the CDR3 is TGCAGTGCTACAGCCTCCCGGGATCAGCCCCAGCATTTT. Translation: CSATASRDQPQHF.